Detailed here is one T cell receptor beta chain. Its antigen is currently unknown. The length of the CDR3 is 15 residues. Germline V gives CDR1 ENHRY, CDR2 SYGVKD. Trimming left V 3 bases short and J 4 bases short, with 12 bases between. PCR amplification relied on 60 Vbeta primers (plus 13 Jbeta primers). Generated by immunoSEQ multiplex PCR, the TCRdb table keeps only in-frame clones and is missing some. The sample lists about 100,000 clones, 75% occurring once. These data originate in a study of cytomegalovirus exposure and HLA in healthy donors. Notes on the study in general: CMV serostatus was the sole immune exposure data available. Certain indistinguishable V segments, among them TRBV6-2 and TRBV6-3, were excluded.

This TCR was recovered from a man aged 50 or older in good health and CMV-seronegative. Sequencing input: PBMCs. The chain recombines TRBV10-3 with TRBJ2-2; weak D call: TRBD1 (5 bases). The DNA of the CDR3 is TGTGCCATCAGTGACTTAAACAGGAGCACCGGGGAGCTGTTTTTT. It is translated as CAISDLNRSTGELFF.